This entry lists 14 T cell receptor beta chains sequenced from one sample in a study of OX40 agonist ivuxolimab in advanced cancers. Generated by immunoSEQ multiplex PCR, the TCRdb table keeps only in-frame clones and is missing some. The table records about 68,000 clones, 86% of them present only once. Sequencing was performed on CD4+ or CD8+ T cells sorted from blood, taken in a trial of the OX40 agonist ivuxolimab. Receptors were obtained from an adult with an advanced solid tumor such as melanoma, head and neck, liver or kidney cancer.

V gene TRBV6-5 combines with J gene TRBJ2-1; 8 nucleotides agree with TRBD1. Germline CDR1 reads MNHEY; CDR2 reads SVGAGI. This CDR3 comprises 15 residues. The ends lost 2 bases at V and 3 bases at J; junction bases unmatched: 3. The chain's CDR3 is CASSYGTGYYNEQFF. The CDR3 DNA is TGTGCCAGCAGTTACGGGACAGGATACTACAATGAGCAGTTCTTC.

V and J are TRBV5-1 and TRBJ2-7; 7 bases line up with TRBD2. The CDR3 is made up of 17 amino acids. V lost 4 bases to trimming and J lost 0 bases; unmatched junction nucleotides: 13. Germline CDR1 is SGHRS and CDR2 is YFSETQ. The CDR3 spells CASSPTTFWGGSYEQYF. In nucleotides, the CDR3 is TGCGCCAGCAGCCCGACAACTTTTTGGGGGGGCTCCTACGAGCAGTACTTC.

The chain recombines TRBV7-2 with TRBJ1-6; D is perhaps TRBD1 (5 bases). This CDR3 is 15 amino acids long. CDR1 and CDR2 from the germline V gene are SGHTA and FQGNSA. V was pared by 5 bases and J by 6 bases, with 14 bases between. The CDR3 nucleotides are TGTGCCAGCAGCCCGCACCCAGGGTCTAATTCACCCCTCCACTTT. Translating it yields CASSPHPGSNSPLHF.

This chain joins TRBV14 and TRBJ2-4; D not resolved. Germline lookup yields CDR1 SGHDN and CDR2 FVKESK. CDR3 length: 15 residues. Trimming cost V 0 bases and J 0 bases, with 6 bases left between them. CDR3 coding DNA: TGTGCCAGCAGCCAAGAGGCCCTAGCCAAAAACATTCAGTACTTC. Translated: CASSQEALAKNIQYF.

The chain uses TRBV5-1 and TRBJ2-1, with TRBD2 identical over 10 bases. The CDR3 is 14 amino acids. Germline lookup yields CDR1 SGHRS and CDR2 YFSETQ. Trimming at V came to 7 bases and at J to 9 bases, leaving 10 bases not matched to a gene. The CDR3 nucleotides are TGCGCCAGCGAGTCTCTAGCGGGAGCCACTGAGCAGTTCTTC. It specifies CASESLAGATEQFF.

This sequence joins TRBV9 and TRBJ2-3, with a possible D match to TRBD2 (6 bases). Between the trimmed V and J ends, which lost 0 bases and 6 bases, there was a span of 11 bases. The length of the CDR3 is 14 residues. From germline, CDR1 is SGDLS and CDR2 YYNGEE. CDR3: CASSVAGVPDTQYF. The DNA of the CDR3 is TGTGCCAGCAGCGTAGCGGGAGTCCCCGATACGCAGTATTTT.

The rearrangement links TRBV25-1 to TRBJ1-1; D unclear. V was trimmed by 4 bases and J by 5 bases, leaving 2 bases between them. Germline CDR1 reads MGHDK; CDR2 reads SYGVNS. The CDR3 is 10 residues long. This chain's CDR3 is CASSATEAFF. Written as DNA, the CDR3 is TGTGCCAGCAGTGCTACTGAAGCTTTCTTT.

The gene calls are TRBV2 and TRBJ1-3; TRBD1 aligns across 7 bases. J gave up 0 bases and V 6 bases, and 5 bases lay outside the gene matches. The length of the CDR3 is 15 residues. Germline CDR1 reads SNHLY; CDR2 reads FYNNEI. CDR3 in amino acids: CASRSQGNSGNTIYF. CDR3 in DNA: TGTGCCAGCAGGTCACAGGGGAACTCTGGAAACACCATATATTTT.

This chain connects TRBV9 to TRBJ2-5; D not certain. Deletions cut 3 bases from V and 1 base from J, with 19 bases between. This CDR3 comprises 17 residues. Germline CDR1 reads SGDLS; CDR2 reads YYNGEE. The CDR3 reads CASSASRKFDIQETQYF. Here the CDR3 DNA reads TGTGCCAGCAGCGCCTCGAGGAAATTTGATATCCAAGAGACCCAGTACTTC.

The gene calls are TRBV6-5 and TRBJ1-6, with 8 bases that match TRBD1. The CDR3 totals 13 residues. The V gene's germline CDR1 is MNHEY and CDR2 SVGAGI. V trimming: 6 bases; J trimming: 8 bases; junction bases outside the gene matches: 3. DNA of the CDR3: TGTGCCAGCAGGACAGGGGAGTATTCACCCCTCCACTTT. This codes for CASRTGEYSPLHF.

Here the CDR3 DNA reads TGTGCCAGCAGTTTCAGGGGAGCGAGCAATCAGCCCCAGCATTTT. Translating gives CASSFRGASNQPQHF. J is TRBJ1-5 and V is TRBV27; D is possibly TRBD1 (6 bases). This CDR3 has 15 amino acids. CDR1 and CDR2 (germline): MNHEY, SMNVEV (reference sequence). V was clipped by 3 bases and J by 1 base, with 10 bases between them.

V gene TRBV5-1 combines with J gene TRBJ1-3; D uncertain. This CDR3 has 15 residues. The germline V gene has CDR1 SGHRS and CDR2 YFSETQ. The V and J ends lost 2 bases and 2 bases respectively, with 11 bases between them. CDR3 nucleotide sequence: TGCGCCAGCAGCTTAATTCAGGAACCTGGAAACACCATATATTTT. Its translation: CASSLIQEPGNTIYF.

The chain joins TRBV7-3 to TRBJ1-2, with D uncertain. Germline lookup yields CDR1 SGHTA and CDR2 FQGTGA. V was trimmed by 4 bases and J by 6 bases, leaving 12 bases between them. CDR3 length: 13 residues. CDR3 nucleotide sequence: TGTGCCAGCAGCTCCGGGTCGCGGGATGGCTACACCTTC. Translation: CASSSGSRDGYTF.

The gene calls are TRBV30 and TRBJ2-7; 8 bases are shared with TRBD2. The V gene end was trimmed by 5 bases and the J gene end by 2 bases; junction bases not matched to a gene: 17. CDR3 length equals 17 residues. In germline, CDR1 is GTSNPN, CDR2 SVGIG (reference sequence). For the CDR3, the DNA is TGTGCCTGGGGAGGTGGGATAGGCTTGGGACTAGCCTACGAGCAGTACTTC. This gives the protein CAWGGGIGLGLAYEQYF.